This T cell receptor beta chain was captured by sequencing in a study of Ad26.COV2.S vaccination and SARS-CoV-2 variants. Whole-study context: Once or twice, 56 days apart, Ad26.COV2.S was delivered intramuscularly.

Sequencing used immunoSEQ multiplex PCR; TCRdb keeps in-frame clones, though not all of them. The sample yields 200,000 to 250,000 clones, approximately 87% seen once. Comment on this clone: Antigen unknown.

Study results and limitations: Recipients of vaccine and of placebo showed similar breadth of their non-spike TCR repertoires.

Germline V CDR1 and CDR2: MNHEY, SMNVEV (reference sequence). There are 14 residues in the CDR3. V dropped 4 bases and J dropped 7; count of bases not matched to a gene: 7. Regarding treatment: about 20 received Ad26.COV2.S at low or high dose, single or two shots; about 5 received placebo; per-sample allocation not given. Samples analyzed were those drawn on day 63 after the first vaccine or placebo injection. This Boston cohort included adults aged 18-55 years. Material: peripheral blood, obtained in a trial of Ad26.COV2.S vaccine versus placebo. This sequence originates from a person between 18 and 65 years old who received the Ad26.COV2.S COVID-19 vaccine or a placebo. This rearrangement joins TRBV27 to TRBJ2-1; 7 bases agree with TRBD2. CDR3 nucleotides: TGTGCCAGCAGTTCCCATAGCGGGCGGAATGAGCAGTTCTTC. Encoded protein: CASSSHSGRNEQFF.